The source of this T cell receptor beta chain is a study of cytomegalovirus exposure and HLA in healthy donors. General observations from the study: According to the study, about 180 TCR beta chains were cytomegalovirus-associated. First-cohort TCR clusters were later found to tend to co-occur in the 120 validation repertoires.

Comment on this clone: Its antigen is undetermined.

Some clones are missing from TCRdb's copy, which holds only in-frame ones; the method was immunoSEQ multiplex PCR. The sample shows 120,000 or so clones, about 87% of them seen only once. The V gene lost 2 bases and the J gene lost 8 bases, with 18 bases spanning the gap. The CDR3 is 16 residues long. The germline CDR1 and CDR2 sequences are LNHDA and SQIVND (reference sequence). The sequenced material came from PBMCs. The V gene is TRBV19, the J gene TRBJ1-4, with unresolved D. This receptor was obtained from a woman aged 18-29 years in good health and CMV-seronegative. DNA of the CDR3: TGTGCCAGTAGTATACCCGATACGAGGGTGGGCGAAAAACTGTTTTTT. Protein sequence: CASSIPDTRVGEKLFF.